The 30 T cell receptor beta chains listed next were all sequenced from one sample in a study of human T cells and chemical hapten exposure. Time point meaning: healthy volunteer bleed at 2 weeks. From whole blood left unfractionated, total RNA was extracted. One entry per CDR3 protein results from TCRdb running MiXCR on the RACE reads. The top ten hold 1.5% to 2% of the sample, which has over 100,000 distinct CDR3 sequences, about 8.2% seen once. The specimen sequenced was whole blood. Every receptor here comes from a male donor in good health. Some clones in this sample may be carry-over from other donors' samples.

This chain joins TRBV6-2 or TRBV6-3 and TRBJ1-1; D not resolved. Looked up from germline, CDR1 is MNHEY and CDR2 is SVGEGT. V lost 6 bases to trimming and J lost 10 bases, with 15 bases between them. The CDR3 totals 12 residues. CDR3 sequence: CASSFEGFGAFF. The CDR3 nucleotides read TGTGCCAGCAGCTTCGAAGGCTTTGGAGCTTTCTTT.

V and J are TRBV4-3 and TRBJ1-1; D gene uncertain. The CDR3 has 14 residues. Germline CDR1 is LGHNA and CDR2 is YSLEER. V lost 1 base and J lost 1, with 7 bases in between. The DNA of the CDR3 is TGCGCCAGCAGCCAAGGCTCAGGGAACACTGAAGCTTTCTTT. Translated: CASSQGSGNTEAFF.

This clonotype was seen many times. The chain carries TRBV2 and TRBJ2-3; 8 bases map to TRBD2. The germline CDR1 and CDR2 sequences are SNHLY and FYNNEI. V was pared by 2 bases and J by 6 bases, with 7 bases of the junction left unmatched. This CDR3 region has 15 residues. The CDR3 region has the DNA TGTGCCAGCAGTGAAATCAGCGGGAGCCGCGATACGCAGTATTTT. Protein sequence: CASSEISGSRDTQYF. The full variable domain, its missing parts supplied by reference TRBV2 and TRBJ2-3, is EPEVTQTPSHQVTQMGQEVILRCVPISNHLYFYWYRQILGQKVEFLVSFYNNEISEKSEIFDDQFSVERPDGSNFTLKIRSTKLEDSAMYFCASSEISGSRDTQYFGPGTRLTVL.

This clonotype came up a few times. The chain couples TRBV6-1 to TRBJ1-4; 8 nucleotides line up with TRBD1. The CDR3 consists of 12 residues. Looked up from germline, CDR1 is MNHNS and CDR2 is SASEGT. Unmatched junction bases numbered 4, after V lost 3 bases and J lost 13 bases. CDR3 in amino acids: CASSDRGHGLFF. CDR3 coding DNA: TGTGCCAGCAGTGACAGGGGGCACGGACTGTTTTTT.

In its sample, this clonotype was seen many times. This rearrangement joins TRBV9 to TRBJ2-2; D is uncertain. The length of the CDR3 is 14 residues. CDR1 SGDLS and CDR2 YYNGEE come from the germline V gene. V was trimmed by 0 bases and J by 4 bases, leaving 7 bases between them. CDR3 in amino acids: CASSVGFSTGELFF. For the CDR3, the DNA is TGTGCCAGCAGCGTAGGCTTTTCCACCGGGGAGCTGTTTTTT. Full variable domain (remainder filled in from reference TRBV9 and TRBJ2-2): DSGVTQTPKHLITATGQRVTLRCSPRSGDLSVYWYQQSLDQGLQFLIQYYNGEERAKGNILERFSAQQFPDLHSELNLSSLELGDSALYFCASSVGFSTGELFFGEGSRLTVL.

With regard to this clonotype: A read error may account for a junction end that differs from germline. This chain joins TRBV5-6 and TRBJ1-1, with a tentative D call TRBD1 (5 bases). The V gene's germline CDR1 is SGHDT and CDR2 YYEEEE. The CDR3 covers 14 residues. The CDR3 sequence: CVSSLGRLNTEAFF. The CDR3 DNA follows: TGTGTCAGCAGCTTGGGACGGCTGAACACTGAAGCTTTCTTT.

V usage is TRBV20-1 and J usage is TRBJ1-1; a weak D match, TRBD1 (5 bases). The CDR3 extends over 13 amino acids. With 0 bases removed from V and 10 bases from J, the gap between germline ends came to 15 bases. The germline gives CDR1 DFQATT, CDR2 SNEGSKA (reference sequence). The CDR3 region has the DNA TGCAGTGCTAGAGATTGGGGCAGAAGGGCAGCTTTCTTT. It specifies CSARDWGRRAAFF.

This clonotype was seen a few times. In DNA, the CDR3 is TGTGCCAGCAGCTTAGATCGGACATCTTATAGCAATCAGCCCCAGCATTTT. The encoded protein is CASSLDRTSYSNQPQHF. This chain connects TRBV11-2 to TRBJ1-5, with D maybe TRBD1 (5 bases). The CDR3 consists of 17 residues. Germline V gives CDR1 SGHAT, CDR2 FQNNGV. V dropped 0 bases and J dropped 0 bases, with 12 bases sitting between them. The full variable domain, rest sourced from reference TRBV11-2 and TRBJ1-5, is EAGVAQSPRYKIIEKRQSVAFWCNPISGHATLYWYQQILGQGPKLLIQFQNNGVVDDSQLPKDRFSAERLKGVDSTLKIQPAKLEDSAVYLCASSLDRTSYSNQPQHFGDGTRLSIL.

In nucleotides, the CDR3 is TGTGCCAGCAGTGTAGACAGCCTAAACACTGAAGCTTTCTTT. It codes for CASSVDSLNTEAFF. The genes are TRBV25-1 and TRBJ1-1; weak D call: TRBD1 (5 bases). CDR3 size: 14 residues. Germline V lookup: CDR1 MGHDK, CDR2 SYGVNS. V was pared by 4 bases and J by 2 bases, with 11 bases between. Full variable domain (remainder filled in from reference TRBV25-1 and TRBJ1-1): EADIYQTPRYLVIGTGKKITLECSQTMGHDKMYWYQQDPGMELHLIHYSYGVNSTEKGDLSSESTVSRIRTEHFPLTLESARPSHTSQYLCASSVDSLNTEAFFGQGTRLTVV.

Only a few counts were recorded for this clonotype. The chain is built from TRBV7-9 and TRBJ2-1; 15 nucleotides align to TRBD2. Germline CDR1 and CDR2: SEHNR and FQNEAQ (reference sequence). V dropped 5 bases and J dropped 0; count of bases not matched to a gene: 5. The CDR3 totals 18 residues. As DNA, the CDR3 is TGTGCCAGCAGCCCAGGGACTAGCGGGAGGTACTCCTACAATGAGCAGTTCTTC. This encodes CASSPGTSGRYSYNEQFF. Drawing the rest from reference TRBV7-9 and TRBJ2-1, the complete variable domain is DTGVSQNPRHKITKRGQNVTFRCDPISEHNRLYWYRQTLGQGPEFLTYFQNEAQLEKSRLLSDRFSAERPKGSFSTLEIQRTEQGDSAMYLCASSPGTSGRYSYNEQFFGPGTRLTVL.

This clonotype was seen at least ten times. The chain joins TRBV5-1 to TRBJ2-5, with D perhaps matching TRBD1 (6 bases). The CDR3 runs 14 residues. Deletions cut 5 bases from V and 5 bases from J, with 16 bases between. Germline CDR1 reads SGHRS; CDR2 reads YFSETQ. The CDR3 region is CASSHTGSDETQYF. In DNA, the CDR3 is TGCGCCAGCAGTCATACAGGGTCTGATGAGACCCAGTACTTC.

Ten or more counts support this clonotype. CDR3 protein: CSARDRGTEAFF. Here the CDR3 DNA reads TGCAGTGCTAGAGATAGGGGGACTGAAGCTTTCTTT. V and J are TRBV20-1 and TRBJ1-1; weak D call: TRBD1 (6 bases). In germline, CDR1 is DFQATT, CDR2 SNEGSKA (reference sequence). Trimming pared 0 bases from V and 5 bases from J, leaving 7 bases between. This CDR3 is 12 amino acids long.

This clonotype turned up a few times. The chain couples TRBV3-1 to TRBJ1-4; D is perhaps TRBD1 (5 bases). V dropped 3 bases and J dropped 3 bases, with 17 bases sitting between them. This CDR3 spans 17 amino acids. The germline V gene encodes CDR1 LGHDT and CDR2 YNNKEL (reference sequence). The CDR3 DNA is TGTGCCAGCAGCCAGGGGCGGGCAGGGTTCGCTAATGAAAAACTGTTTTTT. Amino acids: CASSQGRAGFANEKLFF.

This clonotype was observed at least ten times. CDR3 sequence (DNA): TGTGCCAGCAGCCAAGGGTTAGCGGGGCCCCAAGAGACCCAGTACTTC. Translating gives CASSQGLAGPQETQYF. The J gene is TRBJ2-5, the V gene TRBV14; 8 bases match TRBD2. The CDR3 covers 16 residues. Trimming took 1 base from V and 1 from J; bases not matched to a gene: 5. CDR1 is SGHDN and CDR2 is FVKESK in the germline V gene.

The rearrangement joins TRBV4-3 to TRBJ1-5; D is uncertain. The CDR3 is 16 residues long. Trimming took off 2 bases at V and 3 bases at J, with 14 bases between the two ends. Germline V gives CDR1 LGHNA, CDR2 YSLEER. In DNA, the CDR3 is TGCGCCAGCAGCCAACTATACCCCGGGGTCAATCAGCCCCAGCATTTT. This gives the protein CASSQLYPGVNQPQHF.

This clonotype was picked up many times. CDR3 loop: CASSPDHANEQFF. DNA for the CDR3: TGTGCCAGCAGCCCCGATCACGCCAATGAGCAGTTCTTC. The gene calls are TRBV7-2 and TRBJ2-1; D uncertain. The CDR3 extends over 13 amino acids. The germline CDR1 and CDR2 sequences are SGHTA and FQGNSA. Trimming stripped 5 bases from V and 6 bases from J, with 11 bases between. Using reference TRBV7-2 and TRBJ2-1 for the parts outside the CDR3, the full variable domain is GAGVSQSPSNKVTEKGKDVELRCDPISGHTALYWYRQSLGQGLEFLIYFQGNSAPDKSGLPSDRFSAERTGGSVSTLTIQRTQQEDSAVYLCASSPDHANEQFFGPGTRLTVL.

This chain connects TRBV29-1 to TRBJ2-1; possibly TRBD1 for D (5 bases). Germline-derived CDR1 and CDR2 are SQVTM and ANQGSEA. V was shortened by 3 bases and J by 8 bases, with 8 bases between the two germline ends. The CDR3 is 11 amino acids. The CDR3 DNA sequence: TGCAGCGTTGACGACAGAGATGAGCAGTTCTTC. It encodes CSVDDRDEQFF.

The V call is TRBV19, the J call TRBJ2-1; TRBD1 matches 7 bases. This CDR3 spans 16 amino acids. CDR1 and CDR2 (germline): LNHDA, SQIVND (reference sequence). The V gene end was trimmed by 0 bases and the J gene end by 3 bases; junction bases not matched to a gene: 5. The CDR3 reads CASSIDRQGDYNEQFF. In DNA form, the CDR3 reads TGTGCCAGTAGTATAGATCGCCAGGGGGACTACAATGAGCAGTTCTTC.

This clonotype has a handful of counts. The chain uses TRBV29-1 and TRBJ2-7, with 8 bases identical to TRBD2. Germline loops: CDR1 SQVTM, CDR2 ANQGSEA. Unmatched junction bases numbered 7, after V lost 5 bases and J lost 4 bases. The CDR3 runs to 13 residues. CDR3 amino acids: CSVSSGGEYEQYF. In DNA form, the CDR3 reads TGCAGCGTTTCCAGCGGGGGAGAATACGAGCAGTACTTC.

This clonotype has at least ten counts. The gene calls are TRBV18 and TRBJ2-3, with TRBD1 as a possible D gene (6 bases). Trimming removed 4 bases from V and 4 bases from J, with 9 bases in between. CDR3 length: 13 amino acids. CDR1 is KGHSH and CDR2 is LQKENI in the germline V gene. The DNA of the CDR3 is TGTGCCAGCTCACTGACAGGACCAGATACGCAGTATTTT. Residues: CASSLTGPDTQYF.

This clonotype showed up just a few times. This chain links TRBV20-1 with TRBJ2-3; D not certain. Germline V gene data show CDR1 as DFQATT and CDR2 as SNEGSKA (reference sequence). The CDR3 length is 14 residues. V was cut by 0 bases and J by 6 bases, with 13 bases left in between. In DNA, the CDR3 is TGCAGTGCTAGAGATCCGGCTACCGAGGATACGCAGTATTTT. As protein: CSARDPATEDTQYF.

This clonotype was seen repeatedly, ten times or more. This chain links TRBV7-8 with TRBJ2-7; 10 positions match TRBD1. The CDR3 is made up of 14 amino acids. V gave up 5 bases and J gave up 7 bases; unmatched junction bases: 8. The V gene's germline CDR1 is SGHVS and CDR2 FQNEAQ. The CDR3 DNA reads TGTGCCAGCAGCCCCGGGACAGGGGAAAGGGAGCAGTACTTC. It yields the protein CASSPGTGEREQYF.

This clonotype was seen at least ten times. This chain uses TRBV27 with TRBJ1-5, with 7 bases lining up with TRBD1. Germline values: CDR1 MNHEY, CDR2 SMNVEV (reference sequence). This CDR3 region has 15 residues. Trimming at V came to 0 bases and at J to 3 bases, leaving 2 bases not matched to a gene. The CDR3 is CASSLSGGYNQPQHF. In DNA form, the CDR3 reads TGTGCCAGCAGTTTATCAGGGGGCTACAATCAGCCCCAGCATTTT.

The rearrangement uses TRBV3-1 and TRBJ2-3; 10 nucleotides match TRBD1. Germline loops: CDR1 LGHDT, CDR2 YNNKEL (reference sequence). V lost 2 bases and J lost 5; bases outside the gene matches: 16. The length of the CDR3 is 19 residues. The CDR3 is CASSQKGGGQGRPGDTQYF. DNA for the CDR3: TGTGCCAGCAGCCAAAAAGGTGGGGGACAGGGGCGTCCGGGAGATACGCAGTATTTT.

The gene calls are TRBV9 and TRBJ2-5, with 11 nucleotides matching TRBD2. This CDR3 has 17 amino acids. Germline V CDR1 and CDR2: SGDLS, YYNGEE. Trimming at V came to 0 bases and at J to 5 bases, leaving 9 bases not matched to a gene. This CDR3 reads CASSVDTLAGVRETQYF. The CDR3 nucleotides are TGTGCCAGCAGCGTAGACACACTAGCGGGGGTTCGCGAGACCCAGTACTTC. Full variable domain (missing parts from reference TRBV9 and TRBJ2-5): DSGVTQTPKHLITATGQRVTLRCSPRSGDLSVYWYQQSLDQGLQFLIQYYNGEERAKGNILERFSAQQFPDLHSELNLSSLELGDSALYFCASSVDTLAGVRETQYFGPGTRLLVL.

The chain combines TRBV3-1 with TRBJ1-6; D is ambiguous. The V end was cut by 8 bases, the J end by 2 bases, with 7 bases between. This CDR3 region has 13 residues. Germline values: CDR1 LGHDT, CDR2 YNNKEL (reference sequence). CDR3 nucleotide sequence: TGTGCCAGCCGCCCCACCTATAATTCACCCCTCCACTTT. Its protein product is CASRPTYNSPLHF.

Ten or more counts support this clonotype. V gene TRBV6-4 combines with J gene TRBJ2-1; D perhaps matches TRBD1 (6 bases). The CDR3 spans 14 residues. V shed 3 bases and J shed 9 bases, with 15 bases lying between them. Germline CDR1 is MRHNA and CDR2 is SNTAGT. This chain's CDR3 is CASSEARGTGEQFF. The CDR3 DNA reads TGTGCCAGCAGTGAAGCCAGGGGTACAGGTGAGCAGTTCTTC.

V and J are TRBV6-6 and TRBJ1-4; possibly TRBD1 for D (6 bases). This CDR3 is built from 14 residues. With 4 bases removed from V and 3 bases from J, the gap between germline ends came to 9 bases. Germline V CDR1 and CDR2: MNHNY, SVGAGI (reference sequence). CDR3 bases: TGTGCCAGCAGTTTGGACAGCGCTAATGAAAAACTGTTTTTT. Its protein is CASSLDSANEKLFF.

This clonotype was detected a few times. This chain links TRBV12-3 or TRBV12-4 with TRBJ1-2; 9 nucleotides line up with TRBD1. This CDR3 has 15 residues. Trimming at V came to 3 bases and at J to 8 bases, leaving 10 bases not matched to a gene. CDR3 sequence: CASSFGQGSVRGYTF. In nucleotides, the CDR3 is TGTGCCAGCAGTTTCGGACAGGGGTCCGTGCGAGGCTACACCTTC.

The chain uses TRBV2 and TRBJ2-3; either TRBD1 or TRBD2 may fit D (6 bases each). The CDR3 spans 15 residues. Trimming removed 8 bases at V and 1 base at J, with 16 bases between. Germline CDR1 and CDR2: SNHLY and FYNNEI. The CDR3 here is CASLERGVGTDTQYF. In DNA, the CDR3 is TGTGCCAGCCTCGAAAGGGGGGTTGGCACAGATACGCAGTATTTT.